This is a list of T cell receptor beta chains from one sample in a study of blood T cells in healthy people across ages. From the 5' RACE reads, TCRdb called clonotypes with MiXCR, one entry per CDR3 protein. Here the sample spans hundreds of thousands of distinct CDR3 sequences, around 32% being singletons. Input material: blood. The receptors shown here come from a woman over 75 in good health. CDR3s include the opening cysteine and the closing phenylalanine or tryptophan. The D gene is left open where the match is weak. Clone size is not always given. Where it is, it says once, few, many or a class for expanded clones.

v_call	j_call	clone_size	d_call	cdr3_nt	cdr3_aa
TRBV6-2/TRBV6-3	TRBJ2-1	many	TRBD2	TGTGCCAGCAGTTACAAAAGCGGGGGGGCCCTGAGCTCCTACAATGAGCAGTTCTTC	CASSYKSGGALSSYNEQFF
TRBV29-1	TRBJ1-1	-	TRBD1	TGCAGCGTTGCAACCCTTCGGGACAGAAGGACTGAAGCTTTCTTT	CSVATLRDRRTEAFF
TRBV3-1	TRBJ2-3	many	-	TGTGCCAGCAGCCCCCCGGACCGTGAAGATACGCAGTATTTT	CASSPPDREDTQYF
TRBV7-2	TRBJ1-2	-	-	TGTGCCAGCAGACCAAGCCGGAACTATGGCTACACCTTC	CASRPSRNYGYTF
TRBV27	TRBJ1-1	many	-	TGTGCCAGCGGACCCTGGGCAGGGAGCAACACTGAAGCTTTCTTT	CASGPWAGSNTEAFF
TRBV7-9	TRBJ1-1	many	TRBD1	TGTGCCAGCAGCTACAGACAGGGGAAAGCTTTCTTT	CASSYRQGKAFF
TRBV6-2/TRBV6-3	TRBJ2-5	many	-	TGTGCCAGCAGCCCCCCCCCCGGGGGCCATTACCAAGAGACCCAGTACTTC	CASSPPPGGHYQETQYF
TRBV5-1	TRBJ2-5	-	-	TGCGCCAGCAGCTTGAGGCCAGGCGGGGGCCCCCGGTACTTC	CASSLRPGGGPRYF
TRBV10-3	TRBJ2-5	many	TRBD2	TGTGCCACTGGGCTAGCGGAAGAGACCCAGTACTTC	CATGLAEETQYF
TRBV2	TRBJ2-6	few	TRBD1	TGTGCCAGCAGTGCGGGATGGCACAGGGGAAGCTCTGGGGCCAACGTCCTGACTTTC	CASSAGWHRGSSGANVLTF
TRBV9	TRBJ2-1	many	-	TGTGCCAGCAGCGTAGGCATTTTCTCCTACAATGAGCAGTTCTTC	CASSVGIFSYNEQFF
TRBV7-2	TRBJ1-4	many	-	TGTGCCAGCAGCTTAAGCACTAATGAAAAACTGTTTTTT	CASSLSTNEKLFF
TRBV28	TRBJ1-1	few	-	TGTGCCAGCAGTTCCGGGACCATGCGAGCTTTCTTT	CASSSGTMRAFF
TRBV3-1	TRBJ1-2	many	-	TGTGCCAGCAGCCAAGTTGCAGTCTATGGCTACACCTTC	CASSQVAVYGYTF
TRBV20-1	TRBJ1-3	many	-	TGCAGTGCTGGGGGAAGGCTCGCCTCTGGAAACACCATATATTTT	CSAGGRLASGNTIYF
TRBV7-6	TRBJ2-4	many	TRBD2	TGTGCCAGCAGCGCCCTAGCGGGGGGGGACATTCAGTACTTC	CASSALAGGDIQYF
TRBV5-4	TRBJ2-1	few	-	TGTGCCAGCAGGGCCAGCTTGGGAGACGAGGAGCAGTTCTTC	CASRASLGDEEQFF
TRBV3-1	TRBJ2-7	-	-	TGTGCCGGCAGCCAATCCGGGACGAGCTCTTACGAGCAGTACTTC	CAGSQSGTSSYEQYF
TRBV5-6	TRBJ2-4	many	TRBD2	TGTGCCAGCAGCTTGGACGGAGGCGGGGGGGCCTTTAACTTAGCCAAAAACATTCAGTACTTC	CASSLDGGGGAFNLAKNIQYF
TRBV5-1	TRBJ2-3	few	TRBD1	TGCGCCAGTGGGGACAGTAGCACAGATACGCAGTATTTT	CASGDSSTDTQYF
TRBV4-1	TRBJ1-6	few	-	TGCGCCAGCAGCCAACTGGGGGGTAATTCACCCCTCCACTTT	CASSQLGGNSPLHF
TRBV27	TRBJ2-1	many	-	TGTGCCAGCAGTGCCTCGTGGAACTCCTACAATGAGCAGTTCTTC	CASSASWNSYNEQFF
TRBV7-2	TRBJ2-1	many	-	TGTGCCAGCAGCCTGGTCGGGGGGCGTGAGCAGTTCTTC	CASSLVGGREQFF
TRBV2	TRBJ2-2	-	-	TGCGCCAGCAGTGTATACGAGGAGTTGTTTTTT	CASSVYEELFF
TRBV15	TRBJ2-3	many	-	TGTGCCACCAGCAGAGGCAGTGGGGACACAGATACGCAGTATTTT	CATSRGSGDTDTQYF
TRBV20-1	TRBJ1-6	many	-	TGCAGTGCTACCGACATAAGTAGTTCACCCCTCCACTTT	CSATDISSSPLHF
TRBV7-2	TRBJ1-5	-	TRBD1	TGTGCCAGCCCCCGGGACAGGGGCCTCAATCAGCCCCAGCATTTT	CASPRDRGLNQPQHF
TRBV5-5	TRBJ2-5	-	-	TGTGCCAGCAGCTCCCGGGACGGAATCCAAGAGACCCAGTACTTC	CASSSRDGIQETQYF
TRBV6-5	TRBJ1-4	few	-	TGTGCCAGCAGATCCCAGGGCACAACTAATGAAAAACTGTTTTTT	CASRSQGTTNEKLFF
TRBV6-1	TRBJ2-7	few	-	TGTGCCAGCAGTCGTGGCCCATTAGACGAGCAGTACTTC	CASSRGPLDEQYF
TRBV6-1	TRBJ2-5	-	TRBD2	TGTGCCAGCAGTGACCGGACTAGCGGGATCAATGAGCAGTACTTC	CASSDRTSGINEQYF
TRBV5-1	TRBJ1-1	few	TRBD1	TGCGCCAGCAGCCCGAACAGGGGGCGGTTTGAGCGCGAAGCTTTCTTT	CASSPNRGRFEREAFF
TRBV5-1	TRBJ1-1	many	TRBD1	TGCGCCAGCAACCCGACAGGGGCACACACTGAAGCTTTCTTT	CASNPTGAHTEAFF
TRBV7-8	TRBJ2-5	few	-	TGTGCCAGCAGCTTCGACAGCCTACGAGGGCAGTACTTC	CASSFDSLRGQYF
TRBV18	TRBJ2-1	many	TRBD1	TGTGCCAGCTCACCTTTGGGGACAGCTTCCTACAATGAGCAGTTCTTC	CASSPLGTASYNEQFF
TRBV30	TRBJ2-7	many	-	TGTGCCTGGAGTGAAGGACAGATCTACGGGCAGTACTTC	CAWSEGQIYGQYF
TRBV12-3/TRBV12-4	TRBJ1-2	-	-	TGTGCCAACAGTCCTGGGACATCCGGGACCCTTTATGGCTACACCTTC	CANSPGTSGTLYGYTF
TRBV20-1	TRBJ2-3	many	TRBD1	TGCAGTGCTGGCCCTGGACAGGGTATGACCACAGATACGCAGTATTTT	CSAGPGQGMTTDTQYF
TRBV5-1	TRBJ2-5	once	-	TGCGCCAGCAGCTCTTGGCGGGATCGGGACTTCGAGTACTTC	CASSSWRDRDFEYF
TRBV5-1	TRBJ2-1	many	TRBD2	TGCGCCAGCAGCTCCGGACTAGTCAAGAGTGAGCAGTTCTTC	CASSSGLVKSEQFF
TRBV2	TRBJ2-1	few	-	TGTGCCAGCAGTGATAGGATTAGACAGGAGTACAATGAGCAGTTCTTC	CASSDRIRQEYNEQFF
TRBV6-2/TRBV6-3	TRBJ1-2	-	-	TGTGCCAGCAGGCCCGGCAGGAGAGATACCTATGGCTACACCTTC	CASRPGRRDTYGYTF
TRBV5-1	TRBJ2-2	many	-	TGCGCCAGCAGCTTGCCGCCGGATTCAAACACCGGGGAGCTGTTTTTT	CASSLPPDSNTGELFF
TRBV6-1	TRBJ1-1	few	-	TGTGCCAGCCCGACGAAACCGAACACTGAAGCTTTCTTT	CASPTKPNTEAFF
TRBV7-2	TRBJ2-3	-	-	TGTGCCAGCAGCTCCCGGGCGGGTGCGCAGTATTTT	CASSSRAGAQYF
TRBV5-6	TRBJ1-5	many	-	TGTGCCAGCAGCTTGTATGTGGGGAATCAGCCCCAGCATTTT	CASSLYVGNQPQHF
TRBV7-3	TRBJ2-2	few	-	TGTGCCAGCAGCCCCGGGCAGTCGGGAACCGGGGAGCTGTTTTTT	CASSPGQSGTGELFF
TRBV4-2	TRBJ1-4	-	-	TGTGCCAGCAGCCAAGAATGGGACAAGAATGAAAAACTGTTTTTT	CASSQEWDKNEKLFF
TRBV30	TRBJ1-5	few	-	TGTGCCTGGAGCACCGGGGGAAAACATAGCAATCAGCCCCAGCATTTT	CAWSTGGKHSNQPQHF
TRBV27	TRBJ2-2	many	TRBD1	TGTGCCACCCTCGGACAGGGGGCGGTCGGGGAGCTGTTTTTT	CATLGQGAVGELFF
TRBV12-3/TRBV12-4	TRBJ2-3	many	-	TGTGCCAGCAGCCTGGACAGCCCGCAGTATTTT	CASSLDSPQYF
TRBV27	TRBJ2-7	few	-	TGTGCCAGCAGTCCCTACTCTACGGGACTCCCTAGCGATGAGCAGTACTTC	CASSPYSTGLPSDEQYF
TRBV20-1	TRBJ1-2	many	TRBD1	TGCAGTGCCAGGACAGGAGGCCAAGGCTACACCTTC	CSARTGGQGYTF
TRBV5-1	TRBJ2-7	-	-	TGCGCCAGCAGCGCTATCAGTCAGGGCACCTACGAGCAGTACTTC	CASSAISQGTYEQYF
TRBV5-1	TRBJ2-5	-	-	TGCGCCAGCAGCTTCTCCGCGGGGGCGAAGGGGGAGCAGTACTTC	CASSFSAGAKGEQYF
TRBV12-3/TRBV12-4	TRBJ1-1	few	-	TGTGCCAGCAGTTTAAGAGCGATGAACGCTGAAGCTTTCTTT	CASSLRAMNAEAFF
TRBV12-3/TRBV12-4	TRBJ1-2	many	-	TGTGCCAGCAGTTTAAATGGCTACACCTTC	CASSLNGYTF
TRBV3-1	TRBJ1-1	many	-	TGTGCCAGCAGCGGTGGCACTGAAGCTTTCTTT	CASSGGTEAFF
TRBV5-5	TRBJ2-5	many	TRBD2	TGTGCCAGTACTAGCGGGGTCGTCCAAGAGACCCAGTACTTC	CASTSGVVQETQYF
TRBV2	TRBJ2-5	many	TRBD1	TGTGCCAGCAGGGGACAGGCAGAAAAAGAGACCCAGTACTTC	CASRGQAEKETQYF